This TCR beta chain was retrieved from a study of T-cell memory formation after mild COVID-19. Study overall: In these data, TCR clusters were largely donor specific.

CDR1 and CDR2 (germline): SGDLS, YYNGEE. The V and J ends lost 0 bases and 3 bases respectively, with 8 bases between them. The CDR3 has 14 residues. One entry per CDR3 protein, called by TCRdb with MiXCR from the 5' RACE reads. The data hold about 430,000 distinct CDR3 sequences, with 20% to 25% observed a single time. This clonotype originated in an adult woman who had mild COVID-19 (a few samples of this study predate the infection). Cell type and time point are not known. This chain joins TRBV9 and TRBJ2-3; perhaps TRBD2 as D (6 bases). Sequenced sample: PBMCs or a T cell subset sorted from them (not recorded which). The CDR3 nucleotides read TGTGCCAGCAGCGTAGCGGGAGTTACAGATACGCAGTATTTT. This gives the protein CASSVAGVTDTQYF.